The 18 T cell receptor beta chains below all came from one sample that was sequenced in a study of CD8 T cells in Susac syndrome. The RNA input was roughly 0.45 to 1 ug, and it was reverse transcribed with random hexamers. Each CDR3 protein gets one entry after TCRdb re-called the immunoSEQ multiplex PCR reads with MiXCR. The profile covers under 85,000 distinct CDR3 sequences, with approximately 93% appearing a single time and around 0.94% taken by the ten largest. Sequencing was carried out using CD8+ T cells from PBMCs. The receptors shown here come from a human donor with Susac syndrome.

The rearrangement uses TRBV2 and TRBJ2-1; unclear D gene. Germline CDR1 and CDR2: SNHLY and FYNNEI. The CDR3 has 13 amino acids. The V end lost 6 bases, the J end lost 8 bases, and 14 bases lay between the germline ends. The CDR3 here is CASRGTSADEQFF. The CDR3 nucleotides are TGTGCCAGCAGGGGTACTTCTGCGGATGAGCAGTTCTTC.

The table lists this clonotype with a few counts. The genes are TRBV29-1 and TRBJ2-7, with D unclear. This CDR3 region has 11 residues. Germline loops: CDR1 SQVTM, CDR2 ANQGSEA. Trimming stripped 4 bases from V and 0 bases from J, with 4 bases between. The CDR3 sequence is CSVGFSYEQYF. The CDR3 region has the DNA TGCAGCGTTGGGTTCTCCTACGAGCAGTACTTC.

This clonotype showed up just once. This chain uses TRBV28 with TRBJ2-1; a possible D gene is TRBD2 (6 bases). Germline assignment: CDR1 MDHEN and CDR2 SYDVKM. The V and J ends lost 8 bases and 4 bases respectively, with 12 bases between them. The CDR3 spans 13 residues. CDR3: CASQDYTYNEQFF. CDR3 bases: TGTGCCAGCCAGGACTACACATACAATGAGCAGTTCTTC.

The genes are TRBV20-1 and TRBJ2-5, with 7 bases aligning to TRBD1. V was pared by 5 bases and J by 3 bases, with 9 bases of the junction left unmatched. The CDR3 sequence is 14 residues long. CDR1 and CDR2 from the germline V gene are DFQATT and SNEGSKA (reference sequence). The CDR3 DNA reads as TGCAGTGCTTGGGACAGAGCCCGTAAAGAGACCCAGTACTTC. This encodes CSAWDRARKETQYF.

This clonotype was counted once. The J gene is TRBJ2-3, the V gene TRBV7-9; no firm D call. The CDR3 is 13 residues long. V was shortened by 7 bases and J by 0 bases, with 8 bases between the two germline ends. The V gene's germline CDR1 is SEHNR and CDR2 FQNEAQ (reference sequence). The CDR3 DNA sequence: TGTGCCAGCAAGGTAGCTAGCACAGATACGCAGTATTTT. Its protein is CASKVASTDTQYF.

V and J are TRBV19 and TRBJ2-7, with D perhaps matching TRBD2 (5 bases). Trimming took off 1 base at V and 3 bases at J, with 10 bases between the two ends. Germline CDR1 and CDR2: LNHDA and SQIVND (reference sequence). This CDR3 has 14 residues. CDR3 sequence: CASSIGGEIYEQYF. In nucleotides, the CDR3 is TGTGCCAGTAGTATAGGGGGAGAAATCTACGAGCAGTACTTC.

The chain links TRBV7-8 to TRBJ2-1, with TRBD2 matching over 7 bases. CDR1 is SGHVS, CDR2 FQNEAQ, per germline. V dropped 0 bases and J dropped 3; count of bases not matched to a gene: 2. This CDR3 spans 15 amino acids. CDR3 nucleotide sequence: TGTGCCAGCAGCTTAGCCAGCGGGAACTACAATGAGCAGTTCTTC. Protein product: CASSLASGNYNEQFF.

The chain couples TRBV7-9 to TRBJ2-2; TRBD1 matches at 8 bases. The CDR3 totals 15 residues. Germline trimming cut 5 bases from V and 1 base from J; bases unmatched to any gene: 3. Germline CDR1 reads SEHNR; CDR2 reads FQNEAQ (reference sequence). The CDR3 here is CASSHDRGNTGELFF. DNA of the CDR3: TGTGCCAGCAGCCACGACAGGGGGAACACCGGGGAGCTGTTTTTT.

V gene TRBV25-1 combines with J gene TRBJ2-1; 7 nucleotides align to TRBD2. Trimming took 6 bases from V and 2 from J; bases not matched to a gene: 4. CDR1 is MGHDK, CDR2 SYGVNS, per germline. The CDR3 loop spans 14 amino acids. CDR3: CASSLAETYNEQFF. The CDR3 bases are TGTGCCAGCAGCCTAGCGGAGACCTACAATGAGCAGTTCTTC.

This sequence joins TRBV19 and TRBJ1-1, with 7 bases lining up with TRBD1. With 4 bases clipped from V and 0 bases from J, the junction kept 5 bases outside the gene matches. The CDR3 extends over 15 amino acids. Germline V gene data show CDR1 as LNHDA and CDR2 as SQIVND (reference sequence). The CDR3 bases are TGTGCCAGTAGTAAGGGACAGAGCATGAACACTGAAGCTTTCTTT. Protein: CASSKGQSMNTEAFF. Full variable domain (missing parts from reference TRBV19 and TRBJ1-1): DGGITQSPKYLFRKEGQNVTLSCEQNLNHDAMYWYRQDPGQGLRLIYYSQIVNDFQKGDIAEGYSVSREKKESFPLTVTSAQKNPTAFYLCASSKGQSMNTEAFFGQGTRLTVV.

This clonotype was seen once. This chain joins TRBV25-1 and TRBJ2-7; D not certain. The V and J ends lost 6 bases and 3 bases respectively, with 12 bases between them. The germline CDR1 and CDR2 sequences are MGHDK and SYGVNS. This CDR3 is 13 amino acids long. The CDR3 DNA reads as TGTGCCAGCAGCAGCCCTGATGTCTACGAGCAGTACTTC. Translation: CASSSPDVYEQYF.

The genes are TRBV9 and TRBJ2-7; D call uncertain. Germline loops: CDR1 SGDLS, CDR2 YYNGEE. The CDR3 is 15 residues long. The V end lost 4 bases, the J end lost 2 bases, and 16 bases lay between the germline ends. CDR3 loop: CASSPGSLGTYEQYF. The CDR3 region has the DNA TGTGCCAGCAGCCCCGGTTCCCTGGGAACCTACGAGCAGTACTTC.

This rearrangement joins TRBV7-8 to TRBJ2-1; weak D call: TRBD2 (5 bases). Germline values: CDR1 SGHVS, CDR2 FQNEAQ. CDR3 length equals 17 residues. V was trimmed by 0 bases and J by 2 bases, leaving 14 bases between them. The CDR3, as DNA: TGTGCCAGCAGCTTAGCAGTTACGGGGAACCCCTACAATGAGCAGTTCTTC. This sequence encodes CASSLAVTGNPYNEQFF. Using reference TRBV7-8 and TRBJ2-1 for the parts outside the CDR3, the full variable domain is GAGVSQSPRYKVAKRGQDVALRCDPISGHVSLFWYQQALGQGPEFLTYFQNEAQLDKSGLPSDRFFAERPEGSVSTLKIQRTQQEDSAVYLCASSLAVTGNPYNEQFFGPGTRLTVL.

This clonotype turned up a few times. This chain connects TRBV12-3 or TRBV12-4 to TRBJ1-2; D gene ambiguous. V dropped 6 bases and J dropped 5 bases, with 16 bases sitting between them. The CDR3 spans 14 residues. The CDR3 region is CASSHGPLKYGYTF. The CDR3 region has the DNA TGTGCCAGCAGCCACGGACCGCTCAAGTATGGCTACACCTTC.

The V call is TRBV7-9, the J call TRBJ2-7, with D maybe TRBD1 (5 bases). The CDR3 loop spans 18 amino acids. Germline V gene lookup returns CDR1 SEHNR and CDR2 FQNEAQ (reference sequence). V lost 3 bases and J lost 0, with 21 bases in between. CDR3 region: CASSLDERAGLYSYEQYF. Written as DNA, the CDR3 is TGTGCCAGCAGCTTGGACGAAAGGGCAGGGCTCTACTCCTACGAGCAGTACTTC.

CDR3 in DNA: TGTGCCAGCAGCTTGACTAGCGCACAAGAGACCCAGTACTTC. Translating it yields CASSLTSAQETQYF. The V call is TRBV5-6, the J call TRBJ2-5, with 7 bases lining up with TRBD2. V shed 1 base and J 2 bases; nucleotides not matched to a gene: 2. The CDR3 extends over 14 amino acids. CDR1 is SGHDT, CDR2 YYEEEE, per germline.

The V and J genes are TRBV7-3 and TRBJ2-1, with 11 positions matching TRBD2. Germline V CDR1 and CDR2: SGHTA, FQGTGA. Trimming cost V 2 bases and J 6 bases; bases outside gene matches: 3. The CDR3 is 15 residues long. The CDR3, as DNA: TGTGCCAGCAGCTTAGGGACTAGCGGAACCAATGAGCAGTTCTTC. Residues: CASSLGTSGTNEQFF.

The V gene is TRBV5-6, the J gene TRBJ2-4; D is perhaps TRBD1 (6 bases). This CDR3 spans 19 amino acids. The germline gives CDR1 SGHDT, CDR2 YYEEEE. V shed 4 bases and J shed 2 bases, with 25 bases lying between them. This chain's CDR3 is CASSPDRGRSVGTKNIQYF. The CDR3 nucleotides read TGTGCCAGCAGCCCGGACAGAGGTAGAAGTGTTGGGACCAAAAACATTCAGTACTTC.